Listed below are T cell receptor beta chains from one sample, sequenced in a study of CD8+ T cells in alopecia areata. The method was immunoSEQ multiplex PCR; TCRdb's version includes in-frame clones alone and lacks a portion of them. Among roughly 30,000 clones, about two thirds were seen once, and the ten largest hold approximately 18%. The sample taken for sequencing was NKG2D-high CD8+ T cells sorted from blood. The receptors were sampled from a human donor with alopecia areata. Each CDR3 is given with its conserved first and last residue. The D gene is left open where the match is weak. The listing skips clone size in some rows; elsewhere it reads once, few, many or a size class.

TRBV27,NA,NA,TRBJ1-1,TGTGCCTCCTCGCTCCTGCCTGGGATGAACACTGAAGCTTTCTTT,CASSLLPGMNTEAFF
TRBV29-1,few,NA,TRBJ2-7,TGCAGCGTTGATACAGGAATTAACTACGAGCAGTACTTC,CSVDTGINYEQYF
TRBV7-7,NA,NA,TRBJ2-2,TGTGCCAGCAGCGCAGCCCTTAGCGGAGGAAACACCGGGGAGCTGTTTTTT,CASSAALSGGNTGELFF
TRBV28,NA,TRBD2,TRBJ2-1,TGTGCCAGCAGTCTAGCGGGGCGCTCCTACAATGAGCAGTTCTTC,CASSLAGRSYNEQFF
TRBV7-3,NA,NA,TRBJ2-7,TGTGCCAGCAGTGACCTCGATTTCCGGGAGAGTTACTACGAGCAGTACTTC,CASSDLDFRESYYEQYF
TRBV28,NA,TRBD2,TRBJ2-4,TGTGCCAGCAGCATTCGGGGGGGCCATGGAAACATTCAGTACTTC,CASSIRGGHGNIQYF
TRBV29-1,few,TRBD2,TRBJ2-3,TGCAGCGTTGGCGGGGGATGGAGCACAGATACGCAGTATTTT,CSVGGGWSTDTQYF
TRBV27,NA,NA,TRBJ2-3,TGTGCCAGCAGGCCCTTCGGTCTCATAGATACGCAGTATTTT,CASRPFGLIDTQYF
TRBV7-9,few,NA,TRBJ2-1,TGTGCCAGCAGCTCATGGAATTTGGGCGATGATGAGCAGTTCTTC,CASSSWNLGDDEQFF
TRBV5-7,NA,NA,TRBJ1-5,TGTGCCAGCAGCCCTTCTGGACAGTATAGCAATCAGCCCCAGCATTTT,CASSPSGQYSNQPQHF
TRBV4-3,once,NA,TRBJ2-1,TGCGCCAGCAGCCACGTAAAGAGCTCCTACAATGAGCAGTTCTTC,CASSHVKSSYNEQFF
TRBV25-1,few,NA,TRBJ2-3,TGTGCCACCTGGGGGGATGGGCAGTATTTT,CATWGDGQYF
TRBV7-6,NA,TRBD2,TRBJ2-1,TGTGCCAGCAGCTTAGCGCTGTCTGAGGGACTAGCGGGAGCCAATGAGCAGTTCTTC,CASSLALSEGLAGANEQFF
TRBV4-1,NA,NA,TRBJ2-1,TGCGCCAGCAGCCAAGATTTGGGACGTCGCTCCTACAATGAGCAGTTCTTC,CASSQDLGRRSYNEQFF
TRBV29-1,NA,TRBD2,TRBJ2-7,TGCAGCGTTTCGGGACTAGCGGGAGATCCAGGCGAGCAGTACTTC,CSVSGLAGDPGEQYF